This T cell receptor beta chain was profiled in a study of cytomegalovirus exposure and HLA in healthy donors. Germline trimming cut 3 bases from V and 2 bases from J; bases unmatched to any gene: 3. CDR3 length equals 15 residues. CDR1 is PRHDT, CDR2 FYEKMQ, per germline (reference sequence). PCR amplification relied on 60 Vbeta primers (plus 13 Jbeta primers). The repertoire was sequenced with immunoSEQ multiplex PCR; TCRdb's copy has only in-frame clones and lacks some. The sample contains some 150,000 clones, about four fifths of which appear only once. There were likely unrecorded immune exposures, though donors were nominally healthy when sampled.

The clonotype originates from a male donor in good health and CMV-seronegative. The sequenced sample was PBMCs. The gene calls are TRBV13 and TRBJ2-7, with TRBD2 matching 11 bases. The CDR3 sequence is CASSFGLAGTYEQYF. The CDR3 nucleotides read TGTGCCAGCAGCTTCGGACTAGCGGGCACCTACGAGCAGTACTTC.